The clone carrying this T cell receptor beta chain occurred once. Its target is unknown. This sample's treatment: oral pan-JAK inhibitor, 5-10 mg twice daily. The data are from a study of CD8+ T cells in alopecia areata. Whole-study context: Treated patients were given 5 to 10 mg oral tofacitinib twice daily. General study results and limits: Tofacitinib significantly brought down scalp clonality and expanded CD8+ clones among top 100. Normal scalp had lower clonality than lesional scalp, with alopecia totalis/universalis lesions showing this most strongly. With tofacitinib ongoing, many expanded lesional clones persisted in both scalp and blood.

This CDR3 has 18 residues. CDR1 and CDR2 from the germline V gene are MDHEN and SYDVKM. J lost 4 bases, V lost 1 base, and 13 bases had no gene match. cDNA serving as the sequencing template came from extracted, reverse transcribed RNA. The assay was immunoSEQ multiplex PCR, and TCRdb's table has in-frame clones only and misses some. Found here are around 270,000 clones, roughly 50% of them singletons; the top ten hold about 1.7%. The sample in question was CD4+ T cells sorted from blood, obtained at week 24, from a patient treated with tofacitinib. The V call is TRBV28, the J call TRBJ1-2, with TRBD1 identical over 9 bases. The clonotype comes from a human donor with alopecia areata. CDR3 protein: CASSLFPTGGAGAYGYTF. The CDR3, as DNA: TGTGCCAGCAGTTTATTCCCCACAGGGGGCGCGGGAGCCTATGGCTACACCTTC.